This T cell receptor beta chain was sequenced for a study of CD8 T cells in Susac syndrome. RNA, at about 0.45 to 1 ug, was reverse transcribed with random hexamers. TCRdb itself ran the immunoSEQ multiplex PCR reads through MiXCR, one entry per CDR3 protein. Here the sample spans tens of thousands of distinct CDR3 sequences, around 96% being singletons. This CDR3 contains 14 residues. V lost 1 base and J 8 bases, leaving 17 bases between the germline ends. Germline V gene data show CDR1 as SQVTM and CDR2 as ANQGSEA. Sequencing was carried out using CD8+ T cells from PBMCs. The clonotype originates from a human donor with Susac syndrome. V and J are TRBV29-1 and TRBJ1-2; D is unclear. The CDR3 sequence: CSVEATLVSGGYTF. CDR3 DNA sequence: TGCAGCGTTGAAGCCACCTTAGTTTCGGGCGGCTACACCTTC.